Listed below are T cell receptor beta chains from one sample, sequenced in a study of cytomegalovirus exposure and HLA in healthy donors. Clones were read by immunoSEQ multiplex PCR, and TCRdb kept only the in-frame ones, dropping some. Altogether about 140,000 clones are present, 60% to 85% being singletons, with the ten largest covering about 1%. The source material was PBMCs. The source of these receptors is a man between 18 and 29 years old in good health and CMV-seronegative. CDR3s include the opening cysteine and the closing phenylalanine or tryptophan. A D gene is named only where the DNA matches it firmly. Expanded clones get a size class; other rows say once, few or many, or leave the size out.

v_gene	j_gene	d_gene	abundance	CDR3aa	CDR3nt
TRBV11-2	TRBJ1-2	TRBD1	NA	CASSFGTVNGYTF	TGTGCCAGCAGCTTTGGGACAGTGAATGGCTACACCTTC
TRBV27	TRBJ2-7	NA	NA	CASSLAGGGTVVYEQYF	TGTGCCAGCAGTTTAGCAGGTGGGGGGACGGTTGTCTACGAGCAGTACTTC
TRBV10-3	TRBJ1-2	NA	NA	CAISSGAGYTF	TGTGCCATCAGTTCAGGGGCCGGCTACACCTTC
TRBV30	TRBJ1-4	NA	NA	CAWTATTNEKLFF	TGTGCCTGGACAGCGACAACTAATGAAAAACTGTTTTTT
TRBV29-1	TRBJ1-5	TRBD1	NA	CSVGTGNSNQPQHF	TGCAGCGTCGGGACAGGGAATAGCAATCAGCCCCAGCATTTT
TRBV6-1	TRBJ2-7	TRBD1	NA	CASRLYDRVNEQYF	TGTGCCAGCAGATTGTACGACAGGGTGAACGAGCAGTACTTC
TRBV6-4	TRBJ2-2	TRBD1	NA	CASSDEGTGGTTGELFF	TGTGCCAGCAGTGACGAGGGGACAGGGGGCACCACCGGGGAGCTGTTTTTT
TRBV6-6	TRBJ1-1	TRBD1	once	CASSTGTGLTEAFF	TGTGCCAGCAGCACAGGGACAGGGCTAACTGAAGCTTTCTTT
TRBV27	TRBJ1-1	NA	NA	CASRSEGRWNTEAFF	TGTGCCAGCCGGTCGGAGGGGCGATGGAACACTGAAGCTTTCTTT
TRBV14	TRBJ2-1	NA	NA	CASSATDLLFSGVF	TGTGCCAGCAGTGCGACAGACCTTTTATTCTCGGGGGTCTTC
TRBV6-6	TRBJ1-1	NA	NA	CASSQGLYEAFF	TGTGCCAGCAGCCAAGGACTCTATGAAGCTTTCTTT
TRBV11-1	TRBJ1-2	TRBD1	once	CASSTGTGLDYGYTF	TGTGCCAGCAGCACCGGGACAGGGCTCGACTATGGCTACACCTTC
TRBV7-6	TRBJ2-2	NA	NA	CASSLAQNTGELFF	TGTGCCAGCAGCTTAGCCCAAAACACCGGGGAGCTGTTTTTT
TRBV5-4	TRBJ1-2	NA	NA	CAVRQAGDLWGYGYTF	TGTGCCGTGCGGCAGGCAGGGGACCTTTGGGGATATGGCTACACCTTC
TRBV19	TRBJ1-5	NA	NA	CASSTFRRGLNQPQHF	TGTGCCAGTAGTACCTTCCGTCGAGGGCTCAATCAGCCCCAGCATTTT
TRBV5-5	TRBJ2-2	NA	NA	CASSLAGTLNTGELFF	TGTGCCAGCAGCTTGGCCGGGACACTAAACACCGGGGAGCTGTTTTTT
TRBV7-8	TRBJ1-2	NA	NA	CASSKGVGASYGYTF	TGTGCCAGCAGCAAAGGGGTTGGGGCCAGCTATGGCTACACCTTC
TRBV5-4	TRBJ1-3	NA	NA	CASSLGDTTGNTIYF	TGTGCCAGCAGCTTGGGGGACACAACTGGAAACACCATATATTTT
TRBV9	TRBJ2-2	NA	NA	CASSVLQGAMTGELFF	TGTGCCAGCAGCGTACTACAGGGCGCAATGACCGGGGAGCTGTTTTTT
TRBV6-1	TRBJ1-2	NA	NA	CASSEALTAYGYTF	TGTGCCAGCAGTGAAGCGCTGACAGCGTATGGCTACACCTTC
TRBV7-2	TRBJ1-2	NA	NA	CASRSNREYLNTF	TGTGCCAGCAGGTCGAACAGGGAGTACCTCAACACCTTC
TRBV6-5	TRBJ2-5	NA	NA	CASSEVGGEETQYF	TGTGCCAGCAGTGAAGTAGGGGGTGAAGAGACCCAGTACTTC
TRBV29-1	TRBJ1-2	TRBD1	NA	CSSATGGGGYTF	TGCAGCTCCGCGACAGGGGGGGGCGGCTACACCTTC
TRBV28	TRBJ1-3	NA	NA	CASSLVLSGNTIYF	TGTGCCAGCAGTTTAGTGTTATCTGGAAACACCATATATTTT
TRBV7-8	TRBJ1-1	TRBD1	once	CASSPPPFRGTGEGEAFF	TGTGCCAGCAGCCCTCCCCCATTCCGCGGGACAGGAGAAGGAGAAGCTTTCTTT
TRBV28	TRBJ1-5	NA	NA	CASSLEDQPQHF	TGTGCCAGCAGTTTAGAGGATCAGCCCCAGCATTTT
TRBV7-9	TRBJ2-7	NA	once	CSSSRPGQSYEQYF	TGTTCCAGCAGCCGTCCTGGACAGTCCTACGAGCAGTACTTC